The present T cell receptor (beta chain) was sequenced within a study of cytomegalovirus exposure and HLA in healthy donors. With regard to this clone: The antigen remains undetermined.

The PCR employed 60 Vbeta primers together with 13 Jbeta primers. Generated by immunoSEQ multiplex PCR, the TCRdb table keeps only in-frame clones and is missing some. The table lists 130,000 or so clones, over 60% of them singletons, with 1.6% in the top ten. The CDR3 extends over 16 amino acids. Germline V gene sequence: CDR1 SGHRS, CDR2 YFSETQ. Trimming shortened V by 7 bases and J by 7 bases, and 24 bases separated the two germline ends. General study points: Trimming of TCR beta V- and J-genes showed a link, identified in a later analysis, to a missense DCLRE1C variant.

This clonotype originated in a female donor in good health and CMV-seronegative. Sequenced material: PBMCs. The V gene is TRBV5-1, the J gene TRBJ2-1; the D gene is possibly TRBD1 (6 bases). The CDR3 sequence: CASFYSGGKILNEQFF. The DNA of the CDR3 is TGCGCCAGCTTCTATTCTGGGGGCAAAATCCTGAATGAGCAGTTCTTC.